The sequence of this T cell receptor (beta chain) was determined in a study of early T cells in non-severe SARS-CoV-2 infection. Background on the study: Sequencing was performed on bulk RNA from unsorted whole blood, leaving chains unpaired. Broader study findings: Matching with VDJdb favored anti-spike CD8 responses (missing private and CD4 specificities).

CDR3 length: 14 amino acids. The germline CDR1 and CDR2 sequences are SGHVS and FQNEAQ. With 5 bases removed from V and 4 bases from J, the gap between germline ends came to 14 bases. Comment on this clonotype: Its matching antigen is unknown.

The TCR library protocol was used to attach unique molecular identifiers. These identifiers were attached to individual cDNA molecules. In TCRdb, the 5' RACE reads were re-called with MiXCR into one record per CDR3 protein. Of some 61,000 distinct CDR3 sequences in the sample, under 9% were seen once. The V and J genes are TRBV7-8 and TRBJ2-5; D is possibly TRBD1 (6 bases). The material sequenced was whole blood, taken at baseline. This sequence originates from an adult who was a healthcare worker with PCR-confirmed SARS-CoV-2 infection or an uninfected control (not recorded which). CDR3 in DNA: TGTGCCAGCAGCCCTCGCATGGGGGCAGAGACCCAGTACTTC. Its translation: CASSPRMGAETQYF.